This TCR beta chain was observed in a study of OX40 agonist ivuxolimab in advanced cancers. Sequenced by immunoSEQ multiplex PCR; TCRdb stores in-frame clones only, minus some. The profile shows some 70,000 clones, more than 75% of them singletons. As to this clone: Its antigen remains unknown.

Broader study findings: Clonal expansion among partial responders at 0.1-3.0 mg/kg ranked near the lowest.

This clonotype was sampled from an adult with an advanced solid tumor such as melanoma, head and neck, liver or kidney cancer. Sequences were derived from CD4+ or CD8+ T cells sorted from blood, sampled in a trial of the OX40 agonist ivuxolimab.

The CDR3 DNA follows: TGTGCCAGCAGCTCACACGGACTTGGCTACGAGCAGTACTTC. Amino acids: CASSSHGLGYEQYF. The chain combines TRBV11-2 with TRBJ2-7, with D perhaps matching TRBD2 (5 bases). V was trimmed by 4 bases and J by 3 bases, leaving 13 bases between them. The CDR3 sequence is 14 residues long. In germline, CDR1 is SGHAT, CDR2 FQNNGV.